The 2 T cell receptor beta chains below come from one sample, sequenced in a study of blood T cell repertoires in COVID-19. Profiling relied on immunoSEQ multiplex PCR, and the TCRdb table lists in-frame clones only, not all of them. In the table there are some 260,000 clones, about 90% of which are singletons. The specimen sequenced was peripheral blood. These receptors were obtained from a woman aged 70-85 years with COVID-19, enrolled during active disease.

V and J are TRBV27 and TRBJ1-5; a weak D match, TRBD1 (6 bases). The germline V and J ends were trimmed by 5 bases and 5 bases, with 13 bases remaining between them. The CDR3 runs to 14 residues. Per the germline V gene, CDR1 is MNHEY and CDR2 is SMNVEV (reference sequence). As DNA, the CDR3 is TGTGCCAGCAGTCAACAGGGACCTGATCAGCCCCAGCATTTT. This codes for CASSQQGPDQPQHF.

The chain recombines TRBV28 with TRBJ2-2; tentatively, D is TRBD1 (5 bases). Germline CDR1 and CDR2: MDHEN and SYDVKM. This CDR3 spans 14 amino acids. Between the trimmed V and J ends, which lost 8 bases and 3 bases, there was a span of 13 bases. The CDR3 is CASVLNRYTGELFF. The CDR3 DNA reads as TGTGCCAGCGTCTTGAACAGGTACACCGGGGAGCTGTTTTTT.